This entry is about one TCR beta chain. Per germline, CDR1 SGHDT and CDR2 YYEEEE. The CDR3 is 15 residues long. Trimming pared 2 bases from V and 1 base from J, leaving 9 bases between. Using immunoSEQ multiplex PCR, the repertoire was profiled, and TCRdb retains in-frame clones only, with some absent. Of 200,000 to 300,000 clones in the sample, 70% to 90% were seen once. This sample stems from a study of blood T cell repertoires in COVID-19. The rearrangement links TRBV5-6 to TRBJ2-2; unclear D gene. The clonotype was recovered from a man younger than 30 with active or convalescent COVID-19. Sequencing was done on a sample of peripheral blood. The CDR3 loop is CASSFLSQNTGELFF. The CDR3 DNA reads as TGTGCCAGCAGCTTTCTCTCACAGAACACCGGGGAGCTGTTTTTT.